This T cell receptor (beta chain) came from a study of T cells in Graves' hyperthyroidism and ophthalmopathy. In germline, CDR1 is KGHSH, CDR2 LQKENI. The CDR3 runs to 16 residues. V lost 3 bases and J lost 3; bases outside the gene matches: 8. Uncontrolled infection, other autoimmune disease, pregnancy or lactation excluded patients. This clonotype was counted at least ten times. Researchers amplified the TCR beta CDR3 regions from RNA transcripts. Primed by the HTBI set, a first-round RT-PCR was run on the TCR CDR3. MiXCR, run by TCRdb on the multiplex PCR reads, gives a single entry per CDR3 protein. Among under 400,000 distinct CDR3 sequences listed, approximately 14% were seen once.

The rearrangement uses TRBV18 and TRBJ2-7; TRBD2 matches 10 bases. The origin of this receptor is a woman under 30 with Graves' hyperthyroidism that later progressed to Graves' ophthalmopathy. Specimen: blood. CDR3 region: CASSPMQLAGNYEQYF. Here the CDR3 DNA reads TGTGCCAGCTCACCTATGCAACTAGCGGGGAACTACGAGCAGTACTTC.